The 8 T cell receptor beta chains below come from one sample, sequenced in a study of blood T cell repertoires in COVID-19. Sequencing used immunoSEQ multiplex PCR; TCRdb keeps in-frame clones, though not all of them. The sample holds a few hundred thousand clones, 86% seen once. Sequenced sample: PBMCs or T cells enriched from blood (not recorded which). The receptors come from a woman aged 25 to 39 who had been exposed to COVID-19.

This chain joins TRBV4-1 and TRBJ1-2; 9 nucleotides align to TRBD1. The CDR3 loop spans 15 amino acids. Germline V CDR1 and CDR2: MGHRA, YSYEKL. The V and J ends lost 0 bases and 7 bases, in that order; junction bases with no gene match: 6. CDR3 sequence: CASSQEGTGRGGYTF. CDR3 bases: TGCGCCAGCAGCCAAGAAGGGACAGGGCGGGGTGGCTACACCTTC.

The chain has TRBV18 and TRBJ2-3, with a weak D call TRBD1 (5 bases). This CDR3 is 16 amino acids long. V was clipped by 6 bases and J by 2 bases, with 18 bases between them. Germline loops: CDR1 KGHSH, CDR2 LQKENI. The CDR3 region is CASSRVGIGATDTQYF. The CDR3, as DNA: TGTGCCAGCTCCCGAGTTGGAATAGGGGCCACAGATACGCAGTATTTT.

The chain carries TRBV30 and TRBJ1-3; D not resolved. CDR3 length: 13 residues. V lost 2 bases and J lost 0, with 5 bases in between. The germline gives CDR1 GTSNPN, CDR2 SVGIG (reference sequence). The CDR3: CAWSKSSGNTIYF. In DNA, the CDR3 is TGTGCCTGGAGTAAGAGCTCTGGAAACACCATATATTTT.

The rearrangement uses TRBV10-1 and TRBJ1-3; 12 positions match TRBD1. The germline CDR1 and CDR2 sequences are WNHNN and SYGVQD (reference sequence). CDR3 length equals 16 residues. The V segment lost 4 bases and the J segment 2 bases; nucleotides outside the gene matches: 3. The CDR3 sequence is CASSGGDRGPGNTIYF. In DNA form, the CDR3 reads TGCGCCAGCAGTGGAGGGGACAGGGGGCCTGGAAACACCATATATTTT.

The chain joins TRBV30 to TRBJ2-7; no clear D gene. Trimming removed 0 bases from V and 4 bases from J, with 4 bases in between. The CDR3 covers 11 residues. Germline V gene lookup returns CDR1 GTSNPN and CDR2 SVGIG (reference sequence). The CDR3: CAWSVLYEQYF. The DNA for the CDR3 is TGTGCCTGGAGTGTACTTTACGAGCAGTACTTC.

This clone occurred a few times. CDR3 in amino acids: CASSPRPLDNEQFF. The CDR3 DNA is TGTGCCAGCAGTCCAAGACCCCTAGACAATGAGCAGTTCTTC. V usage is TRBV3-1 (or the pseudogene TRBV3-2) and J usage is TRBJ2-1; unclear D gene. Per germline, CDR1 LGHDT and CDR2 YNNKEL (reference sequence). V was pared by 6 bases and J by 5 bases, with 14 bases between. The CDR3 runs to 14 residues.

The chain joins TRBV10-1 to TRBJ2-3; D possibly corresponds to TRBD2 (5 bases). Trimming removed 0 bases from V and 5 bases from J, with 6 bases in between. CDR3 length: 13 amino acids. The germline V gene has CDR1 WNHNN and CDR2 SYGVQD (reference sequence). The CDR3 coding sequence is TGCGCCAGCAGTGAGTCGGGGAGAGATACGCAGTATTTT. Translating gives CASSESGRDTQYF.

This chain connects TRBV12-3 or TRBV12-4 to TRBJ1-2, with 9 positions matching TRBD1. Trimming cost V 4 bases and J 8 bases; bases outside gene matches: 5. The CDR3 has 13 residues. CDR3 in DNA: TGTGCCAGCAGTTGGGGACAGGGTGGAGGCTACACCTTC. Translation gives CASSWGQGGGYTF.